A selection of T cell receptor beta chains follows, all from one sample in a study of blood T cell repertoires in COVID-19. The repertoire was sequenced with immunoSEQ multiplex PCR; TCRdb's copy has only in-frame clones and lacks some. Of fewer than 130,000 clones listed, 70% to 90% are singletons. Sequencing input: peripheral blood. The receptors come from a human donor in a cohort sampled during active COVID-19. The conserved cysteine and the conserved F or W are not part of the CDR3 here. Each record gives: clone size, J gene, V gene, CDR3 length, CDR3 protein. Clone size is stated in some rows and not others, as once, few, many or a class when expanded.

abundance: NA; j_gene: TRBJ2-1; v_gene: TRBV5-5; len: 14; CDR3aa: ASSYSGQGTYNEQF
abundance: few; j_gene: TRBJ1-1; v_gene: TRBV5-4; len: 11; CDR3aa: ASSLVSGPEAF
abundance: NA; j_gene: TRBJ2-2; v_gene: TRBV2; len: 11; CDR3aa: ASSREGTGELF
abundance: once; j_gene: TRBJ2-5; v_gene: TRBV14; len: 14; CDR3aa: ASSAGTSGRVETQY
abundance: once; j_gene: TRBJ1-4; v_gene: TRBV7-8; len: 13; CDR3aa: ASSPAGGRNEKLF
abundance: NA; j_gene: TRBJ2-5; v_gene: TRBV19; len: 14; CDR3aa: ASTRTSGTPQETQY
abundance: NA; j_gene: TRBJ2-7; v_gene: TRBV18; len: 13; CDR3aa: ASSPRGRELFEQY
abundance: NA; j_gene: TRBJ1-1; v_gene: TRBV12-3/TRBV12-4; len: 11; CDR3aa: ASSLSGSTEAF
abundance: once; j_gene: TRBJ2-5; v_gene: TRBV6-6; len: 12; CDR3aa: ASNLPGGGETQY
abundance: NA; j_gene: TRBJ2-2; v_gene: TRBV9; len: 14; CDR3aa: ASSPYQGGGTGELF
abundance: NA; j_gene: TRBJ2-7; v_gene: TRBV7-9; len: 14; CDR3aa: ASSLDVGQVTYEQY
abundance: NA; j_gene: TRBJ2-1; v_gene: TRBV5-1; len: 13; CDR3aa: ASSLVSGTYNEQF
abundance: NA; j_gene: TRBJ2-1; v_gene: TRBV7-9; len: 11; CDR3aa: ASSLLQTGEQF
abundance: NA; j_gene: TRBJ2-5; v_gene: TRBV14; len: 13; CDR3aa: ASSQDRLAGETQY
abundance: NA; j_gene: TRBJ2-2; v_gene: TRBV11-2; len: 13; CDR3aa: ASSPRETNTGELF
abundance: NA; j_gene: TRBJ2-1; v_gene: TRBV5-4; len: 13; CDR3aa: ASSPGSSNPNEQF
abundance: NA; j_gene: TRBJ1-5; v_gene: TRBV28; len: 15; CDR3aa: ASSLFGGSPSDQPQH
abundance: NA; j_gene: TRBJ1-3; v_gene: TRBV19; len: 12; CDR3aa: ASRDQASGNTIY
abundance: NA; j_gene: TRBJ2-2; v_gene: TRBV7-3; len: 12; CDR3aa: ASSLSPNTGELF
abundance: NA; j_gene: TRBJ1-4; v_gene: TRBV25-1; len: 11; CDR3aa: ASKDRRNEKLF
abundance: NA; j_gene: TRBJ2-7; v_gene: TRBV27; len: 11; CDR3aa: ASSLSTSYEQY
abundance: NA; j_gene: TRBJ1-2; v_gene: TRBV19; len: 13; CDR3aa: ASSIAGQGNYGYT
abundance: NA; j_gene: TRBJ2-5; v_gene: TRBV3-1/TRBV3-2; len: 14; CDR3aa: ASSQDGGGAWETQY
abundance: once; j_gene: TRBJ2-3; v_gene: TRBV5-4; len: 13; CDR3aa: ASSLGQVDTDTQY
abundance: few; j_gene: TRBJ1-5; v_gene: TRBV2; len: 13; CDR3aa: ASSVGGVGRQPQH
abundance: NA; j_gene: TRBJ1-5; v_gene: TRBV5-8; len: 14; CDR3aa: ASSRTGAGDNQPQH
abundance: NA; j_gene: TRBJ2-7; v_gene: TRBV7-9; len: 9; CDR3aa: ASSREGEQY
abundance: few; j_gene: TRBJ2-1; v_gene: TRBV9; len: 12; CDR3aa: ASSVGGSWYEQF